This T cell receptor beta chain was sequenced during a study of CD8 T cells in Susac syndrome. Healthy donors constituted the controls, which were matched for age and sex. TEMRA cells were FACS-enriched, unlike CD8+ and CD4+ T cells, which were negatively isolated. Study-wide results and limits: As the study acknowledged, the number of individuals in its TCR sequencing and HLA analysis was relatively small.

The CDR3 covers 15 residues. Germline trimming cut 4 bases from V and 8 bases from J; bases unmatched to any gene: 12. The germline V gene encodes CDR1 SGHRS and CDR2 YFSETQ. When the RNA was reverse transcribed, random hexamers were used with an input of roughly 0.5 to 1 ug. With immunoSEQ multiplex PCR, TCR beta CDR3 was amplified across 54 Vbeta and 13 Jbeta. TCRdb reprocessed the immunoSEQ multiplex PCR reads with MiXCR, giving one entry per CDR3 protein. Among 130,000 to 150,000 distinct CDR3 sequences listed, roughly 94% were seen once. A note on this clonotype: The antigen is undetermined.

J is TRBJ1-2 and V is TRBV5-1, with 9 bases lining up with TRBD1. This clonotype originated in a human donor in good health. Sequences were obtained from CD8+ T cells from PBMCs. The CDR3 nucleotides are TGCGCCAGCAGCGAATTCCCCGGGACAGGGACGGGCTACACCTTC. Translated, it gives CASSEFPGTGTGYTF.